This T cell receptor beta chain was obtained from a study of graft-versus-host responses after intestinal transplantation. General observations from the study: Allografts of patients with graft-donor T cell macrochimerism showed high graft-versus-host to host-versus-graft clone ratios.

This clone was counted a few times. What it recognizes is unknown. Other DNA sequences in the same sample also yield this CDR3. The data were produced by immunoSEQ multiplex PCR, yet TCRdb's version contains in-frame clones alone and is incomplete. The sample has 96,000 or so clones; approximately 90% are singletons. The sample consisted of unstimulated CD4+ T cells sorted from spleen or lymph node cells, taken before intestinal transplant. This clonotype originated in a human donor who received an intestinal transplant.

The CDR3 loop reads CASSTGTGSTEAFF. As DNA, the CDR3 is TGTGCCAGCAGTACCGGGACAGGGAGCACTGAAGCTTTCTTT. The chain couples TRBV2 to TRBJ1-1; TRBD1 matches at 9 bases. The CDR3 has 14 amino acids. Germline V gene sequence: CDR1 SNHLY, CDR2 FYNNEI. After removal of 5 bases from V and 4 bases from J, the junction contained 5 bases not matched to a gene.